This note documents a single TCR beta chain sequence. The antigen remains unidentified. Germline-derived CDR1 and CDR2 are SGHDT and YYEEEE. V lost 4 bases to trimming and J lost 4 bases, with 11 bases between them. CDR3 size: 14 residues. The data derive from a study of T-cell memory formation after mild COVID-19. The study's findings and limits: Clones contracting day 15 to 85 were balanced CD4/CD8; later expanders leaned CD4+. Proof of SARS-CoV-2 specificity was absent for the second-wave clones that crested on day 37.

The TCR alpha and TCR beta cDNA libraries, bearing sample barcodes and UMIs, were generated by 5'RACE using constant-segment primers. TCRdb re-analysed the 5' RACE reads in MiXCR, keeping a single row per CDR3 protein. Among around 300,000 distinct CDR3 sequences listed, roughly an eighth were seen once. The sequenced sample was PBMCs or a T cell subset sorted from them (not recorded which). This chain connects TRBV5-6 to TRBJ1-4; D is possibly TRBD1 (5 bases). This sequence was found in a man younger than 30 who had mild COVID-19 (a few samples of this study predate the infection). Cell type and time point are not known. The CDR3 coding sequence is TGTGCCAGCAGCCTGCAGGGTGATAATGAAAAACTGTTTTTT. This translates into CASSLQGDNEKLFF. The full variable domain, its missing parts supplied by reference TRBV5-6 and TRBJ1-4, is DAGVTQSPTHLIKTRGQQVTLRCSPKSGHDTVSWYQQALGQGPQFIFQYYEEEERQRGNFPDRFSGHQFPNYSSELNVNALLLGDSALYLCASSLQGDNEKLFFGSGTQLSVL.